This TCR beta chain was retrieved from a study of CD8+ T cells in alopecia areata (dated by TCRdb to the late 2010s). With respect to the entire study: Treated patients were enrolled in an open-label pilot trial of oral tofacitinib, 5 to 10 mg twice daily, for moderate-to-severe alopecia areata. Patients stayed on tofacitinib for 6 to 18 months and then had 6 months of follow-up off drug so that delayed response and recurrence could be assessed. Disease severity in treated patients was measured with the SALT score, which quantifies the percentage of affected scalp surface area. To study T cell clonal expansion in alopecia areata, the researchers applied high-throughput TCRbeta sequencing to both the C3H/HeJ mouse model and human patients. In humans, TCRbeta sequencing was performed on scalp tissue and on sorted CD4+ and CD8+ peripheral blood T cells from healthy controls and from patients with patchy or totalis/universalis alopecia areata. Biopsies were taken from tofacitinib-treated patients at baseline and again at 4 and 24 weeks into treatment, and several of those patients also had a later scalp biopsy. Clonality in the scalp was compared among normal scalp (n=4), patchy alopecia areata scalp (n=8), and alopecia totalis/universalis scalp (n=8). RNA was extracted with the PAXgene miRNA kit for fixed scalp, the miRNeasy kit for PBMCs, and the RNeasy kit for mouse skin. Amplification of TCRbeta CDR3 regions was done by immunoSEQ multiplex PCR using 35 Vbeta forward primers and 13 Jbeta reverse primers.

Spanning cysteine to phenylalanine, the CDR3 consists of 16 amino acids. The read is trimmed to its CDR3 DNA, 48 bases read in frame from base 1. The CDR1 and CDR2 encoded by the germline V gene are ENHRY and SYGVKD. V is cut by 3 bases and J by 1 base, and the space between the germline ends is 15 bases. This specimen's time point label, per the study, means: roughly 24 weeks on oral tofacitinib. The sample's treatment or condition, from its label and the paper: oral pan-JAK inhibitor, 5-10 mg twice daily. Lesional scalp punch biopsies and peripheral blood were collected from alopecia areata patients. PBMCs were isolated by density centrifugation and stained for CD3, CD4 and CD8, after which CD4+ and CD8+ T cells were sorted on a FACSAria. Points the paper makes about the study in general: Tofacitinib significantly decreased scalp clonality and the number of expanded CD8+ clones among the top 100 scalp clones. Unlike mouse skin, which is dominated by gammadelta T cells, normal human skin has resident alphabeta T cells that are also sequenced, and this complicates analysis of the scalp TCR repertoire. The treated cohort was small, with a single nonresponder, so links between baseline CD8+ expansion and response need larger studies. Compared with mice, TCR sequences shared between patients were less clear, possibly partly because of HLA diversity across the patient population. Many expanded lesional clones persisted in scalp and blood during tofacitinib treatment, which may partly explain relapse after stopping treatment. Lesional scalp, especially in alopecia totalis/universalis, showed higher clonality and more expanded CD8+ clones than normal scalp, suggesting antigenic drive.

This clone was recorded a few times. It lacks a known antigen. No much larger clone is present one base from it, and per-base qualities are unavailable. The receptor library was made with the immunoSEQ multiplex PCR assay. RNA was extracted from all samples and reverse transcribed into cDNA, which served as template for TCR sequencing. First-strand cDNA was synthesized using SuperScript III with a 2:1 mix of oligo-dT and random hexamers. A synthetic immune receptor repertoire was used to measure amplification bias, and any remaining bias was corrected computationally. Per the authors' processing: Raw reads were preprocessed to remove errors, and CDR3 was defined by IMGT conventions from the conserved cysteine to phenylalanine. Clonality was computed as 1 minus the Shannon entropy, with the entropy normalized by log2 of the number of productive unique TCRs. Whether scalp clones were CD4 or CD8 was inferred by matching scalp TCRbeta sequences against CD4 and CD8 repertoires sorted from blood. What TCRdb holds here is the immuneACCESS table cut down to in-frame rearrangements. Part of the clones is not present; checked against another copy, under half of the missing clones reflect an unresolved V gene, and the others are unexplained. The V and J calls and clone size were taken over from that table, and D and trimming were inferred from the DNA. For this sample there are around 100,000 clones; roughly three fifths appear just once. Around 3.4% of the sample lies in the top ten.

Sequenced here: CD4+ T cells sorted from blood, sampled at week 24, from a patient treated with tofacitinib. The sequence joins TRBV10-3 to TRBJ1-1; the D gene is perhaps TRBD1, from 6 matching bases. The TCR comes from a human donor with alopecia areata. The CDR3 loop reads CAISDPFSTGNTEAFF. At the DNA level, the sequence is TGTGCCATCAGTGACCCTTTTTCGACAGGGAACACTGAAGCTTTCTTT.